The 6 T cell receptor beta chains presented below share a single source sample, sequenced in a study of blood T cell repertoires in COVID-19 (dated by TCRdb to about 2020). Library preparation employed the immunoSEQ multiplex PCR assay. TCRdb holds this immuneACCESS table with in-frame rearrangements only. Some clones are missing; in checked studies, unresolved V genes explain under half, and the rest has no known cause. The sample table lists around 42,000 clones, roughly 80% of them with a count of one. The ten top clones hold around a third of the sample. The sample consisted of peripheral blood. The receptors were sampled from a woman aged 80 or older with acute or convalescent COVID-19.

This chain connects TRBV10-2 to TRBJ1-3; no reliable D call. CDR3 length: 14 amino acids. V lost 2 bases to trimming and J lost 0 bases, with 5 bases between them. Per the germline V gene, CDR1 is WSHSY and CDR2 is SAAADI. The DNA for the CDR3 is TGCGCCAGCAGTGAGGCAGGCTCTGGAAACACCATATATTTT. This sequence encodes CASSEAGSGNTIYF.

V and J are TRBV2 and TRBJ2-2; 8 nucleotides align to TRBD1. Unmatched junction bases numbered 6, after V lost 4 bases and J lost 5 bases. Germline CDR1 SNHLY, CDR2 FYNNEI. CDR3 size: 15 residues. The CDR3 is CASSVGTGRTGELFF. CDR3 nucleotides: TGTGCCAGCAGTGTCGGGACAGGTCGGACCGGGGAGCTGTTTTTT.

This chain connects TRBV5-6 to TRBJ1-2; D gene uncertain. Trimming removed 0 bases at V and 8 bases at J, with 14 bases between. In germline, CDR1 is SGHDT, CDR2 YYEEEE. The CDR3 is 14 amino acids. The CDR3 spells CASSLGVPTMGYTF. The CDR3 DNA reads as TGTGCCAGCAGCTTGGGAGTCCCCACTATGGGCTACACCTTC. The whole variable domain, remainder taken from reference TRBV5-6 and TRBJ1-2, is DAGVTQSPTHLIKTRGQQVTLRCSPKSGHDTVSWYQQALGQGPQFIFQYYEEEERQRGNFPDRFSGHQFPNYSSELNVNALLLGDSALYLCASSLGVPTMGYTFGSGTRLTVV.

V is TRBV9 and J is TRBJ1-4; D is undetermined. The V gene lost 0 bases and the J gene lost 2 bases, with 8 bases spanning the gap. The CDR3 spans 15 residues. Germline V lookup: CDR1 SGDLS, CDR2 YYNGEE. CDR3 sequence (DNA): TGTGCCAGCAGCGTAGCGGGTGACACTAATGAAAAACTGTTTTTT. This sequence encodes CASSVAGDTNEKLFF.

CDR3 nucleotide sequence: TGTGCCAGCAGTTTATCGGGACACCTCTCTGGGGGCTACACCTTC. Amino acid sequence: CASSLSGHLSGGYTF. This chain links TRBV28 with TRBJ1-2, with D possibly matching TRBD1 (6 bases). In germline, CDR1 is MDHEN, CDR2 SYDVKM. V was pared by 1 base and J by 8 bases, with 17 bases between. CDR3 length: 15 residues.

V and J are TRBV5-6 and TRBJ1-1, with 12 bases that match TRBD1. CDR1 is SGHDT, CDR2 YYEEEE, per germline. Germline trimming cut 2 bases from V and 0 bases from J; bases unmatched to any gene: 8. The CDR3 is 18 amino acids. The CDR3 is CASSFGRGQGAVNTEAFF. In nucleotides, the CDR3 is TGTGCCAGCAGCTTTGGGAGGGGACAGGGGGCGGTGAACACTGAAGCTTTCTTT.